A single sample gave rise to the 19 T cell receptor beta chains below, sequenced in a study of T cells in Graves' hyperthyroidism and ophthalmopathy. Amplified regions were TCR beta CDR3 sequences from RNA transcripts. The TCR CDR3 was amplified in a first-round RT-PCR using the HTBI primer set. Each CDR3 protein is one row after TCRdb ran MiXCR on the multiplex PCR reads. The repertoire holds about 640,000 distinct CDR3 sequences, about 20% seen once, with about 35% in the top ten. Specimen: blood. Source of these receptors: a man aged 30 to 45 with Graves' ophthalmopathy.

In its sample, this clonotype was seen a few times. This rearrangement joins TRBV7-9 to TRBJ1-1, with no clear D. Germline V gene data show CDR1 as SEHNR and CDR2 as FQNEAQ (reference sequence). The CDR3 length is 15 residues. With 6 bases removed from V and 0 bases from J, the gap between germline ends came to 14 bases. For the CDR3, the DNA is TGTGCCAGCAGAGGGCAGTATGGGGTGAACACTGAAGCTTTCTTT. It codes for CASRGQYGVNTEAFF. The full variable domain, with the rest looked up from reference TRBV7-9 and TRBJ1-1, is DTGVSQNPRHKITKRGQNVTFRCDPISEHNRLYWYRQTLGQGPEFLTYFQNEAQLEKSRLLSDRFSAERPKGSFSTLEIQRTEQGDSAMYLCASRGQYGVNTEAFFGQGTRLTVV.

In this sample, this clonotype turned up a few times. The chain employs TRBV10-3 and TRBJ2-7; 9 nucleotides line up with TRBD2. V was pared by 3 bases and J by 3 bases, with 3 bases of the junction left unmatched. The germline V gene has CDR1 ENHRY and CDR2 SYGVKD. This CDR3 has 14 amino acids. CDR3 sequence reads: CAISEGTSYYEQYF. The CDR3 DNA follows: TGTGCCATCAGTGAAGGGACTAGCTACTACGAGCAGTACTTC.

There are a few counts of this clonotype. This chain uses TRBV29-1 with TRBJ1-2; tentative D call: TRBD1 (6 bases). The CDR3 runs to 15 residues. Germline values: CDR1 SQVTM, CDR2 ANQGSEA. The V and J ends lost 3 bases and 4 bases respectively, with 18 bases between them. CDR3 DNA sequence: TGCAGCGTTGAGATTACAGGGTTTGACGTCTATGGCTACACCTTC. Protein: CSVEITGFDVYGYTF. Full variable domain (rest looked up from reference TRBV29-1 and TRBJ1-2): SAVISQKPSRDICQRGTSLTIQCQVDSQVTMMFWYRQQPGQSLTLIATANQGSEATYESGFVIDKFPISRPNLTFSTLTVSNMSPEDSSIYLCSVEITGFDVYGYTFGSGTRLTVV.

This clonotype was observed a few times. This rearrangement joins TRBV20-1 to TRBJ2-1; 7 bases match TRBD1. Trimming cost V 6 bases and J 0 bases; bases outside gene matches: 20. The CDR3 is made up of 19 amino acids. In germline, CDR1 is DFQATT, CDR2 SNEGSKA (reference sequence). The CDR3 sequence: CSARRRQGRRLSSYNEQFF. The CDR3 DNA reads TGCAGTGCCCGAAGAAGACAGGGTAGGCGGCTCAGCTCCTACAATGAGCAGTTCTTC.

This clonotype was found many times. V usage is TRBV18 and J usage is TRBJ1-3, with D perhaps matching TRBD1 (6 bases). Germline V gives CDR1 KGHSH, CDR2 LQKENI. The CDR3 has 15 residues. Trimming cost V 2 bases and J 4 bases, with 12 bases left between them. CDR3 loop: CASSPAGAEGNTIYF. DNA for the CDR3: TGTGCCAGCTCACCAGCGGGGGCTGAAGGAAACACCATATATTTT.

This clonotype was recorded a few times. This rearrangement joins TRBV9 to TRBJ2-3; no definite D call. V gave up 0 bases and J gave up 2 bases, with 10 bases separating them. The CDR3 is made up of 15 amino acids. Germline V gene data show CDR1 as SGDLS and CDR2 as YYNGEE. The CDR3 region is CASSVVASFTDTQYF. The CDR3 DNA reads as TGTGCCAGCAGCGTAGTGGCCAGCTTCACAGATACGCAGTATTTT.

The chain uses TRBV13 and TRBJ2-6; D gene unclear. This CDR3 is built from 15 residues. V shed 4 bases and J shed 4 bases, with 11 bases lying between them. Looked up from germline, CDR1 is PRHDT and CDR2 is FYEKMQ (reference sequence). In nucleotides, the CDR3 is TGTGCCAGCAGCTACGGGTTCGCGGGGGCCAACGTCCTGACTTTC. Residues: CASSYGFAGANVLTF.

This clonotype has a handful of counts. The V and J genes are TRBV7-9 and TRBJ2-5; 8 nucleotides align to TRBD2. The CDR3 has 15 residues. CDR1 is SEHNR and CDR2 is FQNEAQ in the germline V gene (reference sequence). V lost 5 bases to trimming and J lost 6 bases; unmatched junction nucleotides: 11. The DNA of the CDR3 is TGTGCCAGCAGCGGTTGGGAGCGGGAGTCAAAGACCCAGTACTTC. It yields the protein CASSGWERESKTQYF.

This clonotype was recorded a few times. This may come from a read error, since a much larger clone is one base off. The rearrangement links TRBV11-2 to TRBJ2-3; tentatively, D is TRBD2 (6 bases). In germline, CDR1 is SGHAT, CDR2 FQNNGV. V lost 6 bases and J 2 bases, leaving 9 bases between the germline ends. The CDR3 spans 13 residues. CDR3 region: CASRRDLTDTQYF. As DNA, the CDR3 is TGTGCCAGCAGGCGGGACCTCACAGATACGCAGTATTTT.

This sequence joins TRBV5-5 and TRBJ2-7; 9 bases map to TRBD1. The J segment lost 3 bases and the V segment lost 4 bases, leaving 5 bases of the junction unmatched. Germline V gives CDR1 SGHKS, CDR2 YYEKEE (reference sequence). The CDR3 totals 14 residues. The CDR3, as DNA: TGTGCCAGCAGCCAGGGACAGGGAAACTACGAGCAGTACTTC. Protein: CASSQGQGNYEQYF.

This clonotype was counted between two and nine times. This chain uses TRBV29-1 with TRBJ2-1; TRBD1 agrees at 12 bases. Looked up from germline, CDR1 is SQVTM and CDR2 is ANQGSEA. The CDR3 contains 13 residues. The V segment lost 6 bases and the J segment 10 bases; nucleotides outside the gene matches: 7. This chain's CDR3 is CSVPGQGAREQFF. CDR3 sequence (DNA): TGCAGCGTCCCGGGACAGGGGGCGCGGGAGCAGTTCTTC.

This clonotype has more than one count but fewer than ten. V is TRBV20-1 and J is TRBJ2-7, with TRBD1 identical over 8 bases. Germline CDR1 reads DFQATT; CDR2 reads SNEGSKA (reference sequence). Trimming at V came to 6 bases and at J to 3 bases, leaving 16 bases not matched to a gene. This CDR3 is 16 amino acids long. The CDR3 region is CSAPGQAKNKRYEQYF. The CDR3 region has the DNA TGCAGTGCCCCGGGACAGGCCAAAAACAAGCGCTACGAGCAGTACTTC.

This clonotype has ten or more counts. The V call is TRBV2, the J call TRBJ1-5; 9 bases match TRBD1. Germline V CDR1 and CDR2: SNHLY, FYNNEI. V was pared by 6 bases and J by 7 bases, with 7 bases of the junction left unmatched. The CDR3 runs to 14 residues. As DNA, the CDR3 is TGTGCCAGCAGGCAGGACAGGGGCGGCCAGCCCCAGCATTTT. Amino acid sequence: CASRQDRGGQPQHF.

This clonotype was detected only a few times. This chain links TRBV7-9 with TRBJ2-7, with 8 positions matching TRBD2. The germline CDR1 and CDR2 sequences are SEHNR and FQNEAQ (reference sequence). The CDR3 loop spans 16 amino acids. Trimming removed 5 bases from V and 2 bases from J; junction bases left unmatched: 11. CDR3 bases: TGTGCCAGCAGCCCAGTCGGGGGGGTGAGGACCTACGAGCAGTACTTC. This gives the protein CASSPVGGVRTYEQYF.

V gene TRBV28 combines with J gene TRBJ2-7, with TRBD2 matching over 14 bases. With 6 bases clipped from V and 6 bases from J, the junction kept 7 bases outside the gene matches. From germline, CDR1 is MDHEN and CDR2 SYDVKM. There are 15 residues in the CDR3. As DNA, the CDR3 is TGTGCCAGCAGACCCGGGACTAGCGGGAGCGCCGAGCAGTACTTC. Protein sequence: CASRPGTSGSAEQYF.

This chain uses TRBV27 with TRBJ2-7; 8 positions match TRBD1. The germline gives CDR1 MNHEY, CDR2 SMNVEV (reference sequence). CDR3 length: 16 amino acids. With 0 bases clipped from V and 2 bases from J, the junction kept 6 bases outside the gene matches. As DNA, the CDR3 is TGTGCCAGCAGTTTATCTCGGACGGACAGGGCCTACGAGCAGTACTTC. Residues: CASSLSRTDRAYEQYF.

This clonotype occurred many times. V is TRBV14 and J is TRBJ1-2, with TRBD1 matching over 8 bases. CDR3 length: 16 amino acids. CDR1 and CDR2 (germline): SGHDN, FVKESK. The V and J ends lost 4 bases and 5 bases, in that order; junction bases with no gene match: 12. The CDR3, as DNA: TGTGCCAGCAGCCTTGACCGAGGGACAGGCGTTTATGGCTACACCTTC. Its translation is CASSLDRGTGVYGYTF. Looking up the rest from reference TRBV14 and TRBJ1-2 gives the full variable domain: EAGVTQFPSHSVIEKGQTVTLRCDPISGHDNLYWYRRVMGKEIKFLLHFVKESKQDESGMPNNRFLAERTGGTYSTLKVQPAELEDSGVYFCASSLDRGTGVYGYTFGSGTRLTVV.

This clonotype was counted between two and nine times. V and J are TRBV7-9 and TRBJ2-3; D gene unclear. The V and J ends lost 2 bases and 5 bases respectively, with 5 bases between them. The germline V gene has CDR1 SEHNR and CDR2 FQNEAQ (reference sequence). There are 12 residues in the CDR3. The CDR3 reads CASSLREDTQYF. CDR3 coding DNA: TGTGCCAGCAGCTTAAGGGAAGATACGCAGTATTTT.

This clonotype was found once. The chain couples TRBV20-1 to TRBJ2-7; 7 nucleotides line up with TRBD1. The CDR3 has 16 amino acids. Trimming at V came to 0 bases and at J to 2 bases, leaving 10 bases not matched to a gene. The germline V gene encodes CDR1 DFQATT and CDR2 SNEGSKA (reference sequence). The CDR3 sequence is CSARDFSGGNPYEQYF. DNA for the CDR3: TGCAGTGCTAGAGATTTCTCAGGGGGTAATCCCTACGAGCAGTACTTC.